This entry lists 19 T cell receptor beta chains sequenced from one sample in a study of cytomegalovirus exposure and HLA in healthy donors (dated by TCRdb to 2017 to 2019). The library was prepared using the immunoSEQ multiplex PCR assay. For the multiplex PCR, a mixture combining 60 forward primers for TCR Vbeta segments and 13 reverse primers for TCR Jbeta segments was used. The immuneACCESS repertoire file appears here via TCRdb, limited to in-frame rearrangements. These files lack a portion of the clones; in checked studies, under half of the deficit traces to unresolved V genes, and the cause of the others is not known. The sample table records 150,000 to 200,000 clones; around 62% of these occur just once. 2.5% to 3% of the sample is taken by the ten largest. The sequenced sample was PBMCs. Receptors originate from a man in his forties in good health and CMV-seronegative.

The J gene is TRBJ2-1, the V gene TRBV5-4; 13 bases match TRBD2. CDR3 length: 15 residues. Germline V gene data show CDR1 as SGHNT and CDR2 as YYREEE (reference sequence). V trimming: 4 bases; J trimming: 10 bases; junction bases outside the gene matches: 8. The CDR3, as DNA: TGTGCCAGCAGCCAAGGACTAGCGGGGGACAGGGAGCAGTTCTTC. Its protein is CASSQGLAGDREQFF.

Turning to this clone: The junction differs from germline at one of its ends, possibly a read error. J is TRBJ2-5 and V is TRBV15; D not resolved. The CDR3 loop spans 14 amino acids. CDR1 is LNHNV, CDR2 YYDKDF, per germline (reference sequence). CDR3 DNA: TGTGCCACCAGCAGAGATTACGGAAGAGAGGCCCAGTACTTC. It codes for CATSRDYGREAQYF.

This clone came up a few times. CDR3 loop: CASSYSGTSGGDTQYF. CDR3 coding DNA: TGTGCCAGCAGTTACTCCGGGACTAGCGGGGGTGATACGCAGTATTTT. This chain links TRBV6-5 with TRBJ2-3; 14 nucleotides agree with TRBD2. CDR1 and CDR2 from the germline V gene are MNHEY and SVGAGI. The CDR3 has 16 residues. V trimming: 0 bases; J trimming: 6 bases; junction bases outside the gene matches: 2.

The chain recombines TRBV5-1 with TRBJ2-7; TRBD1 aligns across 7 bases. CDR1 is SGHRS and CDR2 is YFSETQ in the germline V gene. With V trimmed by 0 bases and J by 4 bases, 1 base remained unmatched. The length of the CDR3 is 13 residues. CDR3 protein: CASSLDRGYEQYF. The CDR3 bases are TGCGCCAGCAGCTTGGACAGGGGTTACGAGCAGTACTTC. The entire variable domain, with the rest obtained from reference TRBV5-1 and TRBJ2-7, is as follows: KAGVTQTPRYLIKTRGQQVTLSCSPISGHRSVSWYQQTPGQGLQFLFEYFSETQRNKGNFPGRFSGRQFSNSRSEMNVSTLELGDSALYLCASSLDRGYEQYFGPGTRLTVT.

The chain recombines TRBV5-1 with TRBJ1-2, with 9 bases identical to TRBD1. The germline V gene encodes CDR1 SGHRS and CDR2 YFSETQ. The length of the CDR3 is 13 residues. The J segment lost 8 bases and the V segment lost 0 bases, leaving 2 bases of the junction unmatched. This CDR3 is CASSLGTGVGYTF. CDR3 in DNA: TGCGCCAGCAGCTTGGGGACAGGGGTAGGCTACACCTTC.

This chain joins TRBV27 and TRBJ2-7, with 11 bases identical to TRBD1. Germline CDR1 and CDR2: MNHEY and SMNVEV (reference sequence). This CDR3 has 14 residues. The trim removed 5 bases at V and 3 bases at J, leaving 3 bases unmatched. In nucleotides, the CDR3 is TGTGCCAGCAGTCCGGGACAGGGGGACTACGAGCAGTACTTC. As protein: CASSPGQGDYEQYF.

Details on this clone: Germline and junction disagree at one end, which may indicate a read error. CDR3 residues: CSSRRPQGYEQYF. The CDR3 DNA reads as TGTTCCAGCAGACGACCTCAGGGTTACGAGCAGTACTTC. The rearrangement uses TRBV7-9 and TRBJ2-7, with D possibly matching TRBD1 (5 bases). CDR3 length: 13 amino acids. Germline V gives CDR1 SEHNR, CDR2 FQNEAQ (reference sequence).

CDR3 protein: CASSPQTNVLTF. In DNA, the CDR3 is TGTGCCAGCTCACCCCAAACCAACGTCCTGACTTTC. The chain recombines TRBV18 with TRBJ2-6; no reliable D call. Germline CDR1 and CDR2: KGHSH and LQKENI. V was cut by 3 bases and J by 8 bases, with 5 bases left in between. This CDR3 comprises 12 residues. Together with reference TRBV18 and TRBJ2-6, the CDR3 gives the full variable domain: NAGVMQNPRHLVRRRGQEARLRCSPMKGHSHVYWYRQLPEEGLKFMVYLQKENIIDESGMPKERFSAEFPKEGPSILRIQQVVRGDSAAYFCASSPQTNVLTFGAGSRLTVL.

V usage is TRBV25-1 and J usage is TRBJ1-4; 7 bases are shared with TRBD1. CDR3 length: 14 residues. J gave up 8 bases and V 3 bases, and 6 bases lay outside the gene matches. Germline lookup yields CDR1 MGHDK and CDR2 SYGVNS. DNA of the CDR3: TGTGCCAGCAGTGATCGGGACAGCTCGGAAAAACTGTTTTTT. It codes for CASSDRDSSEKLFF.

The chain recombines TRBV11-1 with TRBJ2-1; 14 nucleotides align to TRBD2. After removal of 5 bases from V and 7 bases from J, the junction contained 7 bases not matched to a gene. Germline CDR1 reads SGHAT; CDR2 reads FQDESV (reference sequence). This CDR3 comprises 16 residues. The CDR3, as DNA: TGTGCCAGCAGCCCGGGACTAGCGGGAGTGGGGAATGAGCAGTTCTTC. This translates into CASSPGLAGVGNEQFF.

V gene TRBV7-2 combines with J gene TRBJ2-3, with D tentatively TRBD2 (7 bases). This CDR3 comprises 16 residues. Trimming removed 1 base at V and 5 bases at J, with 16 bases between. Germline CDR1 is SGHTA and CDR2 is FQGNSA. CDR3 region: CASSLVGGGAGDTQYF. The CDR3 DNA follows: TGTGCCAGCAGCTTAGTGGGCGGGGGCGCTGGAGATACGCAGTATTTT.

CDR3 loop: CASSQDPGDSYNEQFF. CDR3 nucleotides: TGCGCCAGCAGCCAAGATCCGGGGGACTCCTACAATGAGCAGTTCTTC. V and J are TRBV4-3 and TRBJ2-1, with D perhaps matching TRBD2 (6 bases). V was shortened by 0 bases and J by 0 bases, with 9 bases between the two germline ends. Germline-derived CDR1 and CDR2 are LGHNA and YSLEER. The CDR3 extends over 16 amino acids.

This clone appeared a single time. This chain uses TRBV19 with TRBJ2-3; 8 bases fit TRBD1. J lost 6 bases, V lost 3 bases, and 8 bases had no gene match. This CDR3 is built from 15 residues. Per the germline V gene, CDR1 is LNHDA and CDR2 is SQIVND (reference sequence). CDR3 sequence: CASSIWQGAQDTQYF. CDR3 DNA: TGTGCCAGTAGTATCTGGCAGGGGGCGCAGGATACGCAGTATTTT.

V usage is TRBV7-2 and J usage is TRBJ2-1, with 8 nucleotides matching TRBD2. V shed 3 bases and J 0 bases; nucleotides not matched to a gene: 4. CDR3 length: 16 amino acids. Germline V gene lookup returns CDR1 SGHTA and CDR2 FQGNSA. The chain's CDR3 is CASSLETSDSYNEQFF. CDR3 in DNA: TGTGCCAGCAGCTTGGAGACTAGCGACTCCTACAATGAGCAGTTCTTC.

This clone showed up just a few times. This rearrangement joins TRBV4-1 to TRBJ1-2; TRBD1 is a possible D gene (5 bases). CDR3 length: 18 amino acids. Germline loops: CDR1 MGHRA, CDR2 YSYEKL. V lost 1 base and J 10 bases, leaving 28 bases between the germline ends. The CDR3 nucleotides are TGCGCCAGCAGCCAAGTGACAGACCTTATTAAGGTCTCAGGAGTCTACACCTTC. This gives the protein CASSQVTDLIKVSGVYTF.

Only a few counts were recorded for this clone. The J gene is TRBJ2-7, the V gene TRBV4-2; 11 bases agree with TRBD2. The germline CDR1 and CDR2 sequences are LGHNA and YNFKEQ. Unmatched junction bases numbered 3, after V lost 4 bases and J lost 1 base. This CDR3 is 15 amino acids long. The CDR3 DNA is TGTGCCAGCAGCCGGTCTAGCGGGGGGTCCTACGAGCAGTACTTC. This codes for CASSRSSGGSYEQYF.

The chain couples TRBV5-6 to TRBJ2-7; D gene uncertain. Between the trimmed V and J ends, which lost 0 bases and 3 bases, there was a span of 7 bases. Germline lookup yields CDR1 SGHDT and CDR2 YYEEEE. The CDR3 consists of 13 residues. CDR3 loop: CASSLDLLYEQYF. CDR3 DNA: TGTGCCAGCAGCTTGGATCTCCTCTACGAGCAGTACTTC.

J is TRBJ2-7 and V is TRBV19; 11 nucleotides align to TRBD1. Trimming took 5 bases from V and 3 from J; bases not matched to a gene: 3. CDR1 is LNHDA and CDR2 is SQIVND in the germline V gene (reference sequence). The CDR3 covers 14 residues. Here the CDR3 DNA reads TGTGCCAGTAGTCCCGGGACAGGGGGCTACGAGCAGTACTTC. This encodes CASSPGTGGYEQYF.

V gene TRBV6-1 combines with J gene TRBJ1-2; 7 bases line up with TRBD1. CDR3 length: 13 residues. After removal of 2 bases from V and 7 bases from J, the junction contained 4 bases not matched to a gene. CDR1 and CDR2 (germline): MNHNS, SASEGT. CDR3 nucleotide sequence: TGTGCCAGCAGTGAATACAGGGGAGGTGGCTACACCTTC. It is translated as CASSEYRGGGYTF.